This entry is about one T cell receptor beta chain. The sample comes from a study of blood T cell repertoires in COVID-19. Study-level background: Recovery meant two consecutive negative NP/OP PCR tests, professional clearance, or resolved symptoms. Both acute and convalescent COVID-19 samples were obtained from the United States, Italy and Spain. From T cells, B-cell-depleted T cells, or PBMCs came the material, which was cDNA or gDNA.

Trimming at V came to 5 bases and at J to 7 bases, leaving 13 bases not matched to a gene. Germline-derived CDR1 and CDR2 are MNHEY and SMNVEV (reference sequence). This CDR3 contains 18 residues. Assay used: immunoSEQ multiplex PCR; TCRdb lists only in-frame clones, some missing. The table shows over 200,000 clones, with around 85% occurring only once. The sample was PBMCs or T cells enriched from blood (not recorded which). The receptor was derived from a woman between 45 and 65 years old in a cohort exposed to, infected with or recovered from COVID-19 (not recorded which). The rearrangement uses TRBV27 and TRBJ1-6; 11 bases match TRBD1. The CDR3 loop is CASSTLGQGAGGNSPLHF. The CDR3 region has the DNA TGTGCCAGCAGTACCTTAGGACAGGGGGCGGGGGGCAATTCACCCCTCCACTTT.